Each of the 3 T cell receptor beta chains below was sequenced from the same sample in a study of T cell repertoires in cytomegalovirus infection. TCRdb itself ran the reads through MiXCR, one entry per CDR3 protein. The table records about 570,000 distinct CDR3 sequences, approximately 40% of them present only once. For these TCRs, the target antigens are not known. This sample comprised cultured PBMCs, obtained from culture after CMV antigen stimulation. These receptors were taken from a human donor in good health (CMV status not recorded). Some clones in this sample may be carry-over from other donors' samples.

The V and J genes are TRBV7-2 and TRBJ1-5; no clear D. Trimming took 1 base from V and 7 from J, leaving 8 bases between them. Germline values: CDR1 SGHTA, CDR2 FQGNSA. The CDR3 has 13 amino acids. In nucleotides, the CDR3 is TGTGCCAGCAGCTTAGAAGCTTGGCAGCCCCAGCATTTT. It encodes CASSLEAWQPQHF.

The chain couples TRBV6-1 to TRBJ1-6; 8 bases match TRBD1. The germline gives CDR1 MNHNS, CDR2 SASEGT. Losses at the gene ends were 4 bases for V and 10 bases for J; bases not matched to a gene: 9. This CDR3 has 15 residues. CDR3: CASSGTPTGVSPLHF. In DNA, the CDR3 is TGTGCCAGCAGTGGGACTCCGACAGGGGTCTCACCCCTCCACTTT.

This clonotype was observed many times. This chain connects TRBV7-2 to TRBJ2-7, with 10 bases aligning to TRBD2. J was trimmed by 1 base and V by 1 base; bases with no gene match: 1. The germline V gene has CDR1 SGHTA and CDR2 FQGNSA. The CDR3 contains 15 residues. CDR3 sequence: CASSLVSGGSYEQYF. As DNA, the CDR3 is TGTGCCAGCAGCTTAGTTAGCGGGGGGTCCTACGAGCAGTACTTC.